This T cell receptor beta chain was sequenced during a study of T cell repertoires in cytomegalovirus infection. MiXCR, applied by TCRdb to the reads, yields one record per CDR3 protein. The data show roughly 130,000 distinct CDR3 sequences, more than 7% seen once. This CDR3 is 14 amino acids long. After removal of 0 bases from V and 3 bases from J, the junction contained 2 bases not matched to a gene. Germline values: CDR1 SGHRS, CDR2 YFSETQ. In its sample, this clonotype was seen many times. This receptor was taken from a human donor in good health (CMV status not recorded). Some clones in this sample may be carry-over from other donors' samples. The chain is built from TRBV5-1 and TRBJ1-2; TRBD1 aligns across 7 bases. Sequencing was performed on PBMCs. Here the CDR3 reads CASSLEGGDYGYTF. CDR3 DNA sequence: TGCGCCAGCAGCTTGGAAGGGGGCGACTATGGCTACACCTTC. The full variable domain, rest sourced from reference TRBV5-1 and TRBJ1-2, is KAGVTQTPRYLIKTRGQQVTLSCSPISGHRSVSWYQQTPGQGLQFLFEYFSETQRNKGNFPGRFSGRQFSNSRSEMNVSTLELGDSALYLCASSLEGGDYGYTFGSGTRLTVV.